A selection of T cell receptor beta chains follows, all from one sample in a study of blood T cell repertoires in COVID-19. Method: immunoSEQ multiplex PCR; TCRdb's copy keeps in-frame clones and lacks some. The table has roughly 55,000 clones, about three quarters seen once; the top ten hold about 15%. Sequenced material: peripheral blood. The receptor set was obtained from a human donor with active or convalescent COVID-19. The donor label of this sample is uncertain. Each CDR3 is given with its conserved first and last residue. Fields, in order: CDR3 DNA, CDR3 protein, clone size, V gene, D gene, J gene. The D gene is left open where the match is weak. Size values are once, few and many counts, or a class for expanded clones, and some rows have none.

TGTGCCAGCTCACCACCGGCTAGCGGGGCGAGCTCCTACGAGCAGTACTTC | CASSPPASGASSYEQYF | - | TRBV18 | TRBD2 | TRBJ2-7
TGTGCCAGCAGCTTGGGAGACACCCACTTTTCTGGGGAGACCCAGTACTTC | CASSLGDTHFSGETQYF | few | TRBV5-5 | - | TRBJ2-5
TGTGCCAGCAGCTTGATGATTGGGACAGGGGTCGATCTGGACACCTTC | CASSLMIGTGVDLDTF | few | TRBV5-4 | TRBD1 | TRBJ1-2
TGTGCCAGTATTGGAAGCAGGGGGGAATGGAGCTACAATGAGCAGTTCTTC | CASIGSRGEWSYNEQFF | - | TRBV19 | - | TRBJ2-1
TGTGCCAGCAGTCGACTACTTGGGGGCTACACCTTC | CASSRLLGGYTF | - | TRBV6-2/TRBV6-3 | - | TRBJ1-2
TGTGCCAGCACAAACAGGGAAACCGGGGAGCTGTTTTTT | CASTNRETGELFF | - | TRBV12-3/TRBV12-4 | - | TRBJ2-2
TGTGCCAGAAGCTTGTCAGGGACTAGCACCCATGAGCAGTTCTTC | CARSLSGTSTHEQFF | - | TRBV5-3 | TRBD2 | TRBJ2-1
TGTGCCAGCAGCGAAGGCCCCACAGGGAACTATGGCTACACCTTC | CASSEGPTGNYGYTF | - | TRBV7-6 | - | TRBJ1-2
TGCGCCAGCAGCCAAGAGCCTTCACTAGCGGGAGGCAATGAGCAGTTCTTC | CASSQEPSLAGGNEQFF | - | TRBV4-1 | TRBD2 | TRBJ2-1
TGTGCCAGTAGTATAGATTCGGACAGGGCTTCGAGGCAGCCCCAGCATTTT | CASSIDSDRASRQPQHF | - | TRBV19 | TRBD1 | TRBJ1-5
TGTGCCAGCAGCGTAGGGGACAACCAAGAGACCCAGTACTTC | CASSVGDNQETQYF | - | TRBV9 | - | TRBJ2-5
TGTGCCAGCAGTCCGGAGTCCTACGAGCAGTACTTC | CASSPESYEQYF | - | TRBV2 | - | TRBJ2-7
TGTGCCAGCAGCTTAGGGAGGGGACAGGGGGCGAGCGGCTATGGCTACACCTTC | CASSLGRGQGASGYGYTF | - | TRBV11-2 | TRBD1 | TRBJ1-2
TGTGCCAGCTCACCAAAAACGGGACAGGGTGCTGGGGCCAACGTCCTGACTTTC | CASSPKTGQGAGANVLTF | few | TRBV18 | TRBD1 | TRBJ2-6
TGCGCCAGCAGCCAAGCCCCAGTCCCGACTAGCCCACCAACCGAGCAGTACTTC | CASSQAPVPTSPPTEQYF | - | TRBV4-1 | TRBD2 | TRBJ2-7
TGTGCCAGCAGTACTCAGGGGACCTATCAGCCCCAGCATTTT | CASSTQGTYQPQHF | - | TRBV2 | - | TRBJ1-5
TGTGCCTGGAGGCTAGCAGGGGGCGCGTATTCACCCCTCCACTTT | CAWRLAGGAYSPLHF | - | TRBV30 | TRBD1 | TRBJ1-6
TGTGCCAGCAGGAGGAGCGGGGCCCCTCGCGAGCAGTACTTC | CASRRSGAPREQYF | many | TRBV2 | TRBD2 | TRBJ2-7
TGTGCCCGGGGGCGGCAAGAGACCCAGTACTTC | CARGRQETQYF | - | TRBV30 | - | TRBJ2-5
TGCGCCAGCAGCCCCCGGCCGGGAGGGAATGAGCAGTTCTTC | CASSPRPGGNEQFF | - | TRBV5-1 | TRBD2 | TRBJ2-1
TGTGCCAGCAGCTTAGCGATAGGAGACAGCGCCTACGAGCAGTACTTC | CASSLAIGDSAYEQYF | - | TRBV7-8 | - | TRBJ2-7
TGTGCCAGCAGCATAAGACTAGCGGGAGGAATTAATGAGCAGTTCTTC | CASSIRLAGGINEQFF | - | TRBV7-6 | TRBD2 | TRBJ2-1
TGTGCCACCAGTTTTCTGGATACGCAGTATTTT | CATSFLDTQYF | - | TRBV24-1 | - | TRBJ2-3
TGTGCCAGCAGCGTAGCCCCCGGGAACACTGAAGCTTTCTTT | CASSVAPGNTEAFF | - | TRBV9 | - | TRBJ1-1
TGTGCCAGCAGAATCTCAGGGGGTGCGAACACTGAAGCTTTCTTT | CASRISGGANTEAFF | - | TRBV7-2 | TRBD1 | TRBJ1-1
TGTGCCAGCAGCACCTCGACAGGGAGCGGTCAGCCCCAGCATTTT | CASSTSTGSGQPQHF | - | TRBV7-2 | TRBD1 | TRBJ1-5
TGTGCCAGCAGCCAAGACTCGGGTGATCAGCCCCAGCATTTT | CASSQDSGDQPQHF | - | TRBV4-2 | - | TRBJ1-5
TGTGCCAGCAGTTACTCAGGACAGACAACCTACGAGCAGTACTTC | CASSYSGQTTYEQYF | - | TRBV6-2/TRBV6-3 | - | TRBJ2-7
TGTGCCAGCACCCGACCAGGGGTCCAAGAGACCCAGTACTTC | CASTRPGVQETQYF | - | TRBV7-2 | - | TRBJ2-5
TGTGCCAGCAGCTCCATGGCGCAGGGGGCTGATGAGCAGTTCTTC | CASSSMAQGADEQFF | - | TRBV11-3 | TRBD1 | TRBJ2-1
TGTGCCAGCAGCGTAGACAGGGGGCACCACGAGCAGTACTTC | CASSVDRGHHEQYF | - | TRBV9 | TRBD1 | TRBJ2-7
TGTGCCAGCGGGACCGGGACAGTTGTAGCCAAAAACATTCAGTACTTC | CASGTGTVVAKNIQYF | - | TRBV11-2 | TRBD1 | TRBJ2-4
TGTGCCAGCAGCTTTGGCGGTCTAGCCAAAAACATTCAGTACTTC | CASSFGGLAKNIQYF | - | TRBV7-2 | - | TRBJ2-4
TGTGCCAGCAGCCCCAGAGGGGCTAGCGGCACAGATACGCAGTATTTT | CASSPRGASGTDTQYF | - | TRBV3-1/TRBV3-2 | - | TRBJ2-3
TGTGCCAGCAGTCTGACAGGCCAGGATACGCAGTATTTT | CASSLTGQDTQYF | - | TRBV11-3 | - | TRBJ2-3
TGTGCCAGCAGTTTTTCCTACATTAGGGGCCCTCTGGGCTACACCTTC | CASSFSYIRGPLGYTF | - | TRBV28 | - | TRBJ1-2
TGTGCCACCCAACAGGAACAGCGAGATACGCAGTATTTT | CATQQEQRDTQYF | - | TRBV6-5 | - | TRBJ2-3